These 20 T cell receptor beta chains originate from one sample sequenced in a study of fetal regulatory T cell absence and autoimmunity. The method was immunoSEQ multiplex PCR; TCRdb's version includes in-frame clones alone and lacks a portion of them. Counted here are approximately 94,000 clones, 72% occurring once; the ten biggest clones make up roughly 2%. The sample taken for sequencing was pancreas tissue. These receptors were taken from a male donor with IPEX syndrome.

The rearrangement links TRBV4-1 to TRBJ1-4, with D unclear. Trimming shortened V by 0 bases and J by 4 bases, and 0 bases separated the two germline ends. CDR3 length: 12 residues. Per the germline V gene, CDR1 is MGHRA and CDR2 is YSYEKL. As DNA, the CDR3 is TGCGCCAGCAGCCAAGATAATGAAAAACTGTTTTTT. Translating gives CASSQDNEKLFF.

In its sample, this clone was seen once. The V and J genes are TRBV7-2 and TRBJ2-7, with 10 positions matching TRBD2. The V gene end was trimmed by 5 bases and the J gene end by 8 bases; junction bases not matched to a gene: 3. Germline loops: CDR1 SGHTA, CDR2 FQGNSA. CDR3 length: 12 residues. CDR3: CASSPTSGKQYF. In DNA, the CDR3 is TGTGCCAGCAGCCCAACTAGCGGGAAGCAGTACTTC.

The chain is built from TRBV6-4 and TRBJ2-2, with D perhaps matching TRBD1 or TRBD2 (5 bases each). V lost 2 bases, J lost 3 bases, and 7 bases lay in between. The CDR3 contains 14 residues. Germline V gives CDR1 MRHNA, CDR2 SNTAGT. The CDR3 loop reads CASSDPGHTGELFF. Written as DNA, the CDR3 is TGTGCCAGCAGTGACCCGGGACACACCGGGGAGCTGTTTTTT.

This chain joins TRBV14 and TRBJ2-7, with a possible D match to TRBD2 (5 bases). Trimming pared 1 base from V and 3 bases from J, leaving 16 bases between. The CDR3 sequence is 16 residues long. Germline CDR1 and CDR2: SGHDN and FVKESK. The CDR3 nucleotides are TGTGCCAGCAGCCAAGCCGAGGGCAGGTATTACTACGAGCAGTACTTC. Its protein product is CASSQAEGRYYYEQYF.

The chain carries TRBV7-8 and TRBJ2-1; 9 bases match TRBD2. V shed 1 base and J 6 bases; nucleotides not matched to a gene: 10. The germline V gene has CDR1 SGHVS and CDR2 FQNEAQ. This CDR3 contains 17 residues. The CDR3: CASSLGAGGPFSNEQFF. The DNA for the CDR3 is TGTGCCAGCAGCTTAGGGGCGGGAGGGCCGTTTTCCAATGAGCAGTTCTTC. The full variable domain, in which reference TRBV7-8 and TRBJ2-1 provide the parts outside the CDR3, is GAGVSQSPRYKVAKRGQDVALRCDPISGHVSLFWYQQALGQGPEFLTYFQNEAQLDKSGLPSDRFFAERPEGSVSTLKIQRTQQEDSAVYLCASSLGAGGPFSNEQFFGPGTRLTVL.

This clone showed up just a few times. V gene TRBV14 combines with J gene TRBJ2-7; D remains ambiguous. Germline V CDR1 and CDR2: SGHDN, FVKESK. The CDR3 has 13 amino acids. The V and J ends lost 1 base and 0 bases respectively, with 4 bases between them. The chain's CDR3 is CASSQGHSYEQYF. The CDR3 DNA sequence: TGTGCCAGCAGCCAAGGACACTCCTACGAGCAGTACTTC.

The rearrangement uses TRBV27 and TRBJ2-3, with 10 positions matching TRBD1. V trimming: 3 bases; J trimming: 2 bases; junction bases outside the gene matches: 2. Germline V CDR1 and CDR2: MNHEY, SMNVEV (reference sequence). The CDR3 is 15 residues long. In DNA form, the CDR3 reads TGTGCCAGCAGTTTCGGGACAGGGGTCACAGATACGCAGTATTTT. Translation gives CASSFGTGVTDTQYF.

V usage is TRBV7-2 and J usage is TRBJ1-2, with D tentatively TRBD1 (6 bases). Germline V gives CDR1 SGHTA, CDR2 FQGNSA. This CDR3 comprises 14 residues. Trimming stripped 6 bases from V and 1 base from J, with 12 bases between. This CDR3 reads CASRHPGDNYGYTF. The CDR3 DNA reads TGTGCCAGCAGGCATCCAGGGGATAACTATGGCTACACCTTC.

This clone was observed a single time. CDR3 amino acids: CASSFLAGVEQYF. The CDR3 nucleotides read TGCGCCAGCAGCTTCCTAGCGGGAGTCGAGCAGTACTTC. This chain links TRBV5-1 with TRBJ2-7; 10 bases match TRBD2. This CDR3 has 13 residues. CDR1 is SGHRS, CDR2 YFSETQ, per germline. With V trimmed by 2 bases and J by 6 bases, 2 bases remained unmatched.

This chain uses TRBV27 with TRBJ1-2, with 8 bases matching TRBD1. Germline CDR1 MNHEY, CDR2 SMNVEV (reference sequence). V lost 5 bases, J lost 4 bases, and 9 bases stayed unmatched. The CDR3 has 15 amino acids. DNA for the CDR3: TGTGCCAGCAGTCTAGGACAGGGCTTAATCTATGGCTACACCTTC. This codes for CASSLGQGLIYGYTF.

The chain joins TRBV12-5 to TRBJ2-1, with 12 positions matching TRBD2. The length of the CDR3 is 18 residues. Per the germline V gene, CDR1 is LGHNT and CDR2 is FRNRAP. The ends lost 1 base at V and 0 bases at J; junction bases unmatched: 4. As DNA, the CDR3 is TGTGCTAGTGGTTTGGCCGGACTAGCGGGGCTCTCCTACAATGAGCAGTTCTTC. Translating gives CASGLAGLAGLSYNEQFF.

The chain is built from TRBV4-1 and TRBJ1-1; tentatively, D is TRBD1 (5 bases). V was shortened by 1 base and J by 10 bases, with 13 bases between the two germline ends. Germline V gives CDR1 MGHRA, CDR2 YSYEKL. The CDR3 consists of 13 residues. The CDR3 DNA reads TGCGCCAGCAGCCAAGGGAGGGTAAGGGGAGCTTTCTTT. Translation gives CASSQGRVRGAFF.

The chain couples TRBV4-1 to TRBJ2-3, with 12 bases that match TRBD2. This CDR3 has 15 amino acids. Trimming cost V 1 base and J 5 bases; bases outside gene matches: 1. CDR1 is MGHRA and CDR2 is YSYEKL in the germline V gene. The CDR3 DNA reads as TGCGCCAGCAGCCAAGTGGGACTAGCGGGAGATACGCAGTATTTT. Amino acid sequence: CASSQVGLAGDTQYF.

This chain connects TRBV7-6 to TRBJ2-7, with 14 bases that match TRBD2. CDR1 SGHVS and CDR2 FNYEAQ come from the germline V gene. J lost 3 bases, V lost 5 bases, and 15 bases had no gene match. This CDR3 region has 19 residues. This CDR3 is CASSIRTGTSGGINYEQYF. In DNA, the CDR3 is TGTGCCAGCAGCATTCGAACCGGGACTAGCGGGGGCATCAACTACGAGCAGTACTTC. The whole variable domain, filled in from reference TRBV7-6 and TRBJ2-7, reads GAGVSQSPRYKVTKRGQDVALRCDPISGHVSLYWYRQALGQGPEFLTYFNYEAQQDKSGLPNDRFSAERPEGSISTLTIQRTEQRDSAMYRCASSIRTGTSGGINYEQYFGPGTRLTVT.

The rearrangement joins TRBV29-1 to TRBJ2-1, with D unresolved. Trimming pared 8 bases from V and 10 bases from J, leaving 15 bases between. Germline V CDR1 and CDR2: SQVTM, ANQGSEA. This CDR3 is built from 11 residues. The DNA for the CDR3 is TGCAGCTCGCTGGAGATGGGGGAGCAGTTCTTC. Encoded protein: CSSLEMGEQFF.

The rearrangement joins TRBV7-2 to TRBJ2-3, with 7 bases matching TRBD1. Trimming cost V 4 bases and J 1 base; bases outside gene matches: 8. Germline CDR1 is SGHTA and CDR2 is FQGNSA. This CDR3 is built from 16 residues. The CDR3 nucleotides read TGTGCCAGCAGCTCCCCTACAGGGGCGGGCACAGATACGCAGTATTTT. Translated: CASSSPTGAGTDTQYF.

The CDR3 nucleotides read TGTGCCAGCAGTTTCGGACTAGCGGCCTACGAGCAGTACTTC. Translating gives CASSFGLAAYEQYF. The chain employs TRBV27 and TRBJ2-7; TRBD2 matches at 10 bases. CDR1 MNHEY and CDR2 SMNVEV come from the germline V gene (reference sequence). The CDR3 is made up of 14 amino acids. Trimming cost V 3 bases and J 2 bases; bases outside gene matches: 1.

The chain carries TRBV5-4 and TRBJ1-5; D ambiguous. The CDR3 runs to 12 residues. Trimming removed 2 bases at V and 5 bases at J, with 5 bases between. Germline V gene sequence: CDR1 SGHNT, CDR2 YYREEE (reference sequence). Written as DNA, the CDR3 is TGTGCCAGCAGCTTATACTATCAGCCCCAGCATTTT. This sequence encodes CASSLYYQPQHF.

This chain links TRBV25-1 with TRBJ2-2, with 10 bases fitting TRBD1. Germline assignment: CDR1 MGHDK and CDR2 SYGVNS. This CDR3 is built from 16 residues. The trim removed 4 bases at V and 4 bases at J, leaving 6 bases unmatched. Here the CDR3 reads CASSAMGQGITGELFF. The CDR3 coding sequence is TGTGCCAGCAGTGCCATGGGACAGGGGATCACCGGGGAGCTGTTTTTT.

V and J are TRBV7-6 and TRBJ2-3, with 10 nucleotides matching TRBD2. CDR1 and CDR2 (germline): SGHVS, FNYEAQ. Germline trimming cut 1 base from V and 2 bases from J; bases unmatched to any gene: 3. This CDR3 comprises 16 residues. This CDR3 is CASSLGLAGATDTQYF. In DNA, the CDR3 is TGTGCCAGCAGCTTAGGGCTAGCGGGAGCCACAGATACGCAGTATTTT.